This T cell receptor beta chain was identified in a study of T cell responses to AZD1222 COVID-19 vaccine. Overall study findings and caveats: Repertoire samples came only from after the peak T cell response.

CDR1 and CDR2 (germline): KGHSH, LQKENI. This CDR3 region has 15 residues. Between the trimmed V and J ends, which lost 4 bases and 2 bases, there was a span of 15 bases. Libraries were prepared by immunoSEQ multiplex PCR; TCRdb keeps only in-frame clonotypes and omits some of them. The table includes more than 70,000 clones, about 85% detected once. A note on this clone: Its antigen is undetermined.

This chain joins TRBV18 and TRBJ2-7; possibly TRBD1 or TRBD2 for D (6 bases each). The starting material was peripheral blood, obtained on day 0 of AZD1222 vaccination. The TCR sequence derives from an adult in good health. CDR3 nucleotide sequence: TGTGCCAGCTCACTGAGGACGGGGGCGCCCTACGAGCAGTACTTC. Its translation: CASSLRTGAPYEQYF. Full variable domain (missing parts from reference TRBV18 and TRBJ2-7): NAGVMQNPRHLVRRRGQEARLRCSPMKGHSHVYWYRQLPEEGLKFMVYLQKENIIDESGMPKERFSAEFPKEGPSILRIQQVVRGDSAAYFCASSLRTGAPYEQYFGPGTRLTVT.